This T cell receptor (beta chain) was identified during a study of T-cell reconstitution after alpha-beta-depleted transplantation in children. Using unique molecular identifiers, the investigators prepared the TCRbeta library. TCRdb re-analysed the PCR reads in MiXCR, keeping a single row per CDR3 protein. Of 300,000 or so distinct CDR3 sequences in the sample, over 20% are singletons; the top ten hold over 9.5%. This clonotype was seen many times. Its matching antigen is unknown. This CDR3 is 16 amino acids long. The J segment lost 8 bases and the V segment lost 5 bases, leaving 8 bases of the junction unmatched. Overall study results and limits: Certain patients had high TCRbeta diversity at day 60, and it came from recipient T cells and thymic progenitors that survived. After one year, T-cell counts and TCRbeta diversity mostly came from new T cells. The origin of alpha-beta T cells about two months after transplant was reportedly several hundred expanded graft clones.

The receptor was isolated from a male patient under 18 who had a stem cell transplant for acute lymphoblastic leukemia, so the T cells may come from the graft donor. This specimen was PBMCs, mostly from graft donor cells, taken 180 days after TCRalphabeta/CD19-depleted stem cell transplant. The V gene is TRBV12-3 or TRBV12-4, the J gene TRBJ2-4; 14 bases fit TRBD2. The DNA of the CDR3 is TGTGCCAGCAGTCCCGGGACTAGCGGGAGAGGTGACATTCAGTACTTC. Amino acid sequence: CASSPGTSGRGDIQYF.